What follows are 19 T cell receptor beta chains derived from one specimen sequenced in a study of blood T cell repertoires in COVID-19. TCRdb's table, derived via immunoSEQ multiplex PCR, lists solely in-frame clones and lacks some. Of 150,000 or so clones in the sample, 87% were seen once. Material: peripheral blood. The receptors originated from a man at least 80 years old with acute or convalescent COVID-19.

The chain links TRBV9 to TRBJ2-1; 7 bases match TRBD2. This CDR3 region has 14 residues. Germline CDR1 SGDLS, CDR2 YYNGEE. J lost 2 bases, V lost 8 bases, and 7 bases had no gene match. CDR3: CARPAGAPYNEQFF. The CDR3 nucleotides read TGTGCCAGACCGGCGGGAGCCCCCTACAATGAGCAGTTCTTC. Full variable domain (missing parts from reference TRBV9 and TRBJ2-1): DSGVTQTPKHLITATGQRVTLRCSPRSGDLSVYWYQQSLDQGLQFLIQYYNGEERAKGNILERFSAQQFPDLHSELNLSSLELGDSALYFCARPAGAPYNEQFFGPGTRLTVL.

J is TRBJ2-1 and V is TRBV24-1; 9 nucleotides agree with TRBD1. The CDR3 extends over 18 amino acids. Germline trimming cut 5 bases from V and 1 base from J; bases unmatched to any gene: 11. The V gene's germline CDR1 is KGHDR and CDR2 SFDVKD. The CDR3 DNA reads TGTGCCACCAGTGTCGCGGGACAGGGAATACGTTCCTACAATGAGCAGTTCTTC. This gives the protein CATSVAGQGIRSYNEQFF.

The CDR3 DNA follows: TGCGCCAGCAGCTCTCCCGGCGGAATGAACACTGAAGCTTTCTTT. This gives the protein CASSSPGGMNTEAFF. The chain joins TRBV5-1 to TRBJ1-1, with D hard to call. The CDR3 length is 15 residues. Germline CDR1 reads SGHRS; CDR2 reads YFSETQ. Trimming took 3 bases from V and 0 from J, leaving 12 bases between them.

This chain joins TRBV6-5 and TRBJ1-5; 7 bases fit TRBD1. V shed 8 bases and J 3 bases; nucleotides not matched to a gene: 10. The CDR3 is made up of 15 amino acids. Per germline, CDR1 MNHEY and CDR2 SVGAGI. CDR3 DNA sequence: TGTGCCAGCGATTCTCGGGACAGAGTCAATCAGCCCCAGCATTTT. Amino acid sequence: CASDSRDRVNQPQHF.

This clone has just a few counts. This chain connects TRBV11-3 to TRBJ2-1, with 7 bases matching TRBD1. V gave up 1 base and J gave up 0 bases; unmatched junction bases: 3. CDR1 and CDR2 (germline): SGHNT, YENEEA. This CDR3 contains 16 residues. The CDR3 here is CASSLGAGGSYNEQFF. As DNA, the CDR3 is TGTGCCAGCAGCTTAGGAGCAGGGGGCTCCTACAATGAGCAGTTCTTC.

The chain joins TRBV5-4 to TRBJ1-2, with 10 bases fitting TRBD1. Germline CDR1 reads SGHNT; CDR2 reads YYREEE (reference sequence). The CDR3 has 14 amino acids. V was pared by 5 bases and J by 8 bases, with 9 bases of the junction left unmatched. CDR3 sequence (DNA): TGTGCCAGCAGATGGGACAGGGGTTTAGGCGGCTACACCTTC. It translates to CASRWDRGLGGYTF.

The chain has TRBV28 and TRBJ1-2; 9 nucleotides align to TRBD1. Germline V lookup: CDR1 MDHEN, CDR2 SYDVKM. After removal of 7 bases from V and 4 bases from J, the junction contained 19 bases not matched to a gene. The CDR3 is 18 amino acids. For the CDR3, the DNA is TGTGCCAGCAACCCCTCACAGGGGGCGCGTCGGGGAAGCTATGGCTACACCTTC. Its protein product is CASNPSQGARRGSYGYTF.

J is TRBJ2-2 and V is TRBV6-5; 12 nucleotides line up with TRBD2. Trimming removed 6 bases from V and 13 bases from J; junction bases left unmatched: 6. Germline V lookup: CDR1 MNHEY, CDR2 SVGAGI. The CDR3 runs to 13 residues. Here the CDR3 DNA reads TGTGCCAGCAGGAGACTAGCGGGAGAGGCGCTGTTTTTT. Translating gives CASRRLAGEALFF.

V usage is TRBV5-6 and J usage is TRBJ2-2, with D possibly matching TRBD2 (5 bases). Between the trimmed V and J ends, which lost 0 bases and 3 bases, there was a span of 9 bases. CDR1 and CDR2 from the germline V gene are SGHDT and YYEEEE. The CDR3 length is 15 residues. The chain's CDR3 is CASSLGLADTGELFF. The CDR3 DNA sequence: TGTGCCAGCAGCTTGGGTCTAGCAGACACCGGGGAGCTGTTTTTT. Complete variable domain (other parts from reference TRBV5-6 and TRBJ2-2): DAGVTQSPTHLIKTRGQQVTLRCSPKSGHDTVSWYQQALGQGPQFIFQYYEEEERQRGNFPDRFSGHQFPNYSSELNVNALLLGDSALYLCASSLGLADTGELFFGEGSRLTVL.

J is TRBJ2-1 and V is TRBV11-1, with D maybe TRBD1 (5 bases). CDR1 and CDR2 from the germline V gene are SGHAT and FQDESV (reference sequence). The length of the CDR3 is 12 residues. Trimming removed 3 bases from V and 12 bases from J, with 12 bases in between. The CDR3 region has the DNA TGTGCCAGCAGCTTCTCAGGGTTCGGGCAGTTCTTC. It yields the protein CASSFSGFGQFF.

This clone appeared a few times. The chain couples TRBV6-2 or TRBV6-3 to TRBJ2-2; 10 nucleotides align to TRBD1. V lost 1 base to trimming and J lost 1 base; unmatched junction nucleotides: 6. The CDR3 has 18 residues. Germline V gene sequence: CDR1 MNHEY, CDR2 SVGEGT. The CDR3 region has the DNA TGTGCCAGCAGTTACTGGGGGACAGGGGCTTTGAACACCGGGGAGCTGTTTTTT. Its protein is CASSYWGTGALNTGELFF.

CDR3 sequence (DNA): TGCGCCAGCAGCTTAATTTTGAGCGACGAGCAGTACTTC. This sequence encodes CASSLILSDEQYF. The chain combines TRBV5-1 with TRBJ2-7; D is undetermined. This CDR3 spans 13 amino acids. Trimming stripped 2 bases from V and 5 bases from J, with 11 bases between. Germline CDR1 SGHRS, CDR2 YFSETQ.

The DNA of the CDR3 is TGTGCCAGCAGCTTAACGGGCCCACTAGCGGGAGGGCCGGGAGAGCAGTTCTTC. Protein: CASSLTGPLAGGPGEQFF. The chain uses TRBV7-3 and TRBJ2-1; 13 positions agree with TRBD2. V was pared by 0 bases and J by 10 bases, with 12 bases of the junction left unmatched. The CDR3 has 18 amino acids. Germline CDR1 reads SGHTA; CDR2 reads FQGTGA.

The chain links TRBV27 to TRBJ2-3, with 7 bases matching TRBD2. This CDR3 is 14 amino acids long. The V gene end was trimmed by 6 bases and the J gene end by 1 base; junction bases not matched to a gene: 4. Germline-derived CDR1 and CDR2 are MNHEY and SMNVEV (reference sequence). CDR3 region: CASRGRAGTDTQYF. DNA of the CDR3: TGTGCCAGCAGGGGGAGGGCCGGCACAGATACGCAGTATTTT.

The V gene is TRBV29-1, the J gene TRBJ2-5, with 10 positions matching TRBD2. With 7 bases clipped from V and 6 bases from J, the junction kept 2 bases outside the gene matches. The CDR3 loop spans 11 amino acids. Germline values: CDR1 SQVTM, CDR2 ANQGSEA. CDR3 in DNA: TGCAGCGCTAGCGGGGGTAAGACCCAGTACTTC. It translates to CSASGGKTQYF.

This chain uses TRBV14 with TRBJ2-1; 11 bases are a match to TRBD1. Trimming cost V 3 bases and J 7 bases; bases outside gene matches: 11. This CDR3 region has 17 residues. CDR1 and CDR2 from the germline V gene are SGHDN and FVKESK. DNA of the CDR3: TGTGCCAGCAGCCAGGGCATCGGGACAGGGGGTTGGAATGAGCAGTTCTTC. It yields the protein CASSQGIGTGGWNEQFF.

Only one count was recorded for this clone. J is TRBJ2-5 and V is TRBV4-1; 9 positions match TRBD2. The ends lost 0 bases at V and 4 bases at J; junction bases unmatched: 9. The germline CDR1 and CDR2 sequences are MGHRA and YSYEKL. The CDR3 totals 17 residues. CDR3 DNA sequence: TGCGCCAGCAGCCAAGAAACGGCGGGAGGGAGGTTAGAGACCCAGTACTTC. As protein: CASSQETAGGRLETQYF.

The chain links TRBV6-5 to TRBJ1-4; tentatively, D is TRBD1 (5 bases). The CDR3 has 14 amino acids. Trimming removed 7 bases from V and 0 bases from J, with 9 bases in between. CDR1 and CDR2 (germline): MNHEY, SVGAGI. For the CDR3, the DNA is TGTGCCAGCAAAGAGACAGCAACTAATGAAAAACTGTTTTTT. Amino acids: CASKETATNEKLFF.

With regard to this clone: Other DNA sequences in the same sample also yield this CDR3. The CDR3 DNA reads as TGTGCCAGCAGCTTAGGCACAGCCACCTACGAGCAGTACTTC. Its translation: CASSLGTATYEQYF. The V gene is TRBV7-9, the J gene TRBJ2-7; D uncertain. CDR1 and CDR2 (germline): SEHNR, FQNEAQ (reference sequence). V dropped 1 base and J dropped 2 bases, with 9 bases sitting between them. The CDR3 contains 14 residues.